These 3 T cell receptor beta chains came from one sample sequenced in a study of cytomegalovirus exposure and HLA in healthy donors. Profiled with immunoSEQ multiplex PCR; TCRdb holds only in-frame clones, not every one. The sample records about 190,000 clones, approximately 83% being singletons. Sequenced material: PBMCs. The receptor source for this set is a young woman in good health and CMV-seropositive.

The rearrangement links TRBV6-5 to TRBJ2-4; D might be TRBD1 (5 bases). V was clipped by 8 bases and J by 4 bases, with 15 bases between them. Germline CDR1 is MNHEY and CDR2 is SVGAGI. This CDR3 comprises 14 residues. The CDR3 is CASALGHGKNIQYF. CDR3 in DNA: TGTGCCAGCGCGCTAGGACACGGTAAAAACATTCAGTACTTC.

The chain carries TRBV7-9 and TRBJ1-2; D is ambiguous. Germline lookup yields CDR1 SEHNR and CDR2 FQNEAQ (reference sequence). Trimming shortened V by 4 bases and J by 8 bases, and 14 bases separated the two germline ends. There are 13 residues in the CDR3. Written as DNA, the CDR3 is TGTGCCAGCAGCTCCGGGGTGGACGACGGCTACACCTTC. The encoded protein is CASSSGVDDGYTF.

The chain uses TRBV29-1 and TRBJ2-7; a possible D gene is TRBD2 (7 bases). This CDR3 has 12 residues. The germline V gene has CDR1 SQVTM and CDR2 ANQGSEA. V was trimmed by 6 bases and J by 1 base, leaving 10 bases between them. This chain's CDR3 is CSVRGGSYEQYF. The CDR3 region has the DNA TGCAGCGTCAGGGGAGGGTCCTACGAGCAGTACTTC.